These T cell receptor beta chains were read from a single sample in a study of blood T cells in healthy people across ages. TCRdb reprocessed the 5' RACE reads with MiXCR, giving one entry per CDR3 protein. The sample yields about 1.1 million distinct CDR3 sequences, roughly two fifths seen once. The source material was blood. Source of these receptors: a man younger than 30 in good health. The CDR3 runs from the conserved cysteine through the conserved F or W. A D gene is named only where the DNA matches it firmly. Not all rows give a size; the values are once, few, many and, for expanded clones, a class.

D gene: NA; clone size: NA; J gene: TRBJ1-4; V gene: TRBV7-9; CDR3 DNA: TGTGCCAGCAGCTTAGTATCGGGGCCCCCCAATAATGAAAAACTGTTTTTT; CDR3 protein: CASSLVSGPPNNEKLFF
D gene: NA; clone size: many; J gene: TRBJ1-2; V gene: TRBV12-3/TRBV12-4; CDR3 DNA: TGTGCCAGCACCCCGGGACCGGTTGTCTATGGCTACACCTTC; CDR3 protein: CASTPGPVVYGYTF
D gene: NA; clone size: NA; J gene: TRBJ2-2; V gene: TRBV4-3; CDR3 DNA: TGCGCCAGCAGCCAAGTTGGAACAGGGATCGGGGAGCTGTTTTTT; CDR3 protein: CASSQVGTGIGELFF
D gene: NA; clone size: NA; J gene: TRBJ1-1; V gene: TRBV5-6; CDR3 DNA: TGTGCCAGCAGACCATACAAAAATCAGTCAGGCACTGAAGCTTTCTTT; CDR3 protein: CASRPYKNQSGTEAFF
D gene: NA; clone size: once; J gene: TRBJ2-2; V gene: TRBV2; CDR3 DNA: TGTGCCAGCAGTGAAGCTTCCGAGGTGTATCCGTCCGAGAACACCGGGGAGCTGTTTTTT; CDR3 protein: CASSEASEVYPSENTGELFF
D gene: NA; clone size: few; J gene: TRBJ2-3; V gene: TRBV2; CDR3 DNA: TGTGCCAGCAGTGGGTCAGTCAATCCCACAGATACGCAGTATTTT; CDR3 protein: CASSGSVNPTDTQYF
D gene: NA; clone size: few; J gene: TRBJ2-7; V gene: TRBV2; CDR3 DNA: TGTGCCAGCAGTTCACTCCCCCTCTCCTACGAGCAGTACTTC; CDR3 protein: CASSSLPLSYEQYF
D gene: NA; clone size: NA; J gene: TRBJ2-3; V gene: TRBV6-1; CDR3 DNA: TGTGCCATACGCCTCGGGCGGATTAGCACAGATACGCAGTATTTT; CDR3 protein: CAIRLGRISTDTQYF
D gene: TRBD1; clone size: few; J gene: TRBJ2-7; V gene: TRBV3-1; CDR3 DNA: TGTGCCAGCACGTTAAGACAGGGATCCTACGAGCAGTACTTC; CDR3 protein: CASTLRQGSYEQYF
D gene: TRBD1; clone size: once; J gene: TRBJ2-7; V gene: TRBV12-3/TRBV12-4; CDR3 DNA: TGTGCCAGCAGTTTACGGGGGACAGGCAGGAGGAGGTCCTACGAGCAGTACTTC; CDR3 protein: CASSLRGTGRRRSYEQYF
D gene: TRBD1; clone size: few; J gene: TRBJ2-1; V gene: TRBV20-1; CDR3 DNA: TGCAGTGCTAGAGAGGGGCAGGGGGCGGTCAATGAGCAGTTCTTC; CDR3 protein: CSAREGQGAVNEQFF
D gene: TRBD2; clone size: many; J gene: TRBJ2-1; V gene: TRBV5-1; CDR3 DNA: TGTGCCAGCAGTTCTTTAGCGGGGGGCTCCTACAATGAGCAGTTCTTC; CDR3 protein: CASSSLAGGSYNEQFF
D gene: NA; clone size: NA; J gene: TRBJ2-7; V gene: TRBV19; CDR3 DNA: TGTGCCAGTAGTATAGAACTTGCCTACGAGCAGTACTTC; CDR3 protein: CASSIELAYEQYF
D gene: TRBD2; clone size: few; J gene: TRBJ2-1; V gene: TRBV20-1; CDR3 DNA: TGCAGTGCTAGAGAATTAAAAGGGCTAGCGGGATACAATGAGCAGTTCTTC; CDR3 protein: CSARELKGLAGYNEQFF
D gene: NA; clone size: NA; J gene: TRBJ1-3; V gene: TRBV13; CDR3 DNA: TGTGCCAGCAGCCGAATACAGGGCTTCTCTGGAAACACCATATATTTT; CDR3 protein: CASSRIQGFSGNTIYF
D gene: TRBD1; clone size: NA; J gene: TRBJ1-1; V gene: TRBV4-1; CDR3 DNA: TGCGCCAGCAGCCAAGTAGGGGGCAACGGGAACACTGAAGCTTTCTTT; CDR3 protein: CASSQVGGNGNTEAFF
D gene: TRBD2; clone size: few; J gene: TRBJ2-7; V gene: TRBV20-1; CDR3 DNA: TGCAGTGCTACTACCGGACTAGCGGGGGCCTACGAGCAGTACTTC; CDR3 protein: CSATTGLAGAYEQYF